One sample yielded the 16 T cell receptor beta chains listed below, sequenced in a study of T cell responses to AZD1222 COVID-19 vaccine. The data were produced by immunoSEQ multiplex PCR, yet TCRdb's version contains in-frame clones alone and is incomplete. The data contain around 110,000 clones, 92% of them seen just once; the ten biggest clones take up more than 1.5%. The sample consisted of peripheral blood, taken 28 days after the second AZD1222 dose. Receptor source: an adult who received the AZD1222 COVID-19 vaccine.

The rearrangement joins TRBV5-1 to TRBJ2-7; 8 nucleotides agree with TRBD2. CDR1 and CDR2 from the germline V gene are SGHRS and YFSETQ. The CDR3 is 15 amino acids. Trimming removed 0 bases from V and 6 bases from J; junction bases left unmatched: 8. DNA of the CDR3: TGCGCCAGCAGCTTGGAAGGGCTAGCGGGCGGCGAGCAGTACTTC. Translating it yields CASSLEGLAGGEQYF. The whole variable domain, filled in from reference TRBV5-1 and TRBJ2-7, reads KAGVTQTPRYLIKTRGQQVTLSCSPISGHRSVSWYQQTPGQGLQFLFEYFSETQRNKGNFPGRFSGRQFSNSRSEMNVSTLELGDSALYLCASSLEGLAGGEQYFGPGTRLTVT.

The chain carries TRBV3-1 (or the pseudogene TRBV3-2) and TRBJ2-2; 10 positions match TRBD2. The CDR3 has 15 amino acids. Looked up from germline, CDR1 is LGHDT and CDR2 is YNNKEL (reference sequence). J lost 5 bases, V lost 4 bases, and 4 bases had no gene match. CDR3 in amino acids: CASSPSGSVTGELFF. The CDR3 nucleotides read TGTGCCAGCAGCCCTAGCGGGAGTGTTACCGGGGAGCTGTTTTTT.

J is TRBJ2-3 and V is TRBV11-1; no clear D. The CDR3 sequence is 14 residues long. Germline assignment: CDR1 SGHAT and CDR2 FQDESV (reference sequence). Trimming took 5 bases from V and 3 from J, leaving 12 bases between them. CDR3 loop: CASSPRYRTDTQYF. CDR3 nucleotides: TGTGCCAGCAGCCCTCGTTACAGAACAGATACGCAGTATTTT.

The chain carries TRBV27 and TRBJ2-1; D is perhaps TRBD2 (5 bases). CDR1 and CDR2 (germline): MNHEY, SMNVEV (reference sequence). V was trimmed by 5 bases and J by 5 bases, leaving 13 bases between them. The CDR3 totals 14 residues. CDR3 DNA sequence: TGTGCCAGCAGTAAGGACGGGAATAACAATGAGCAGTTCTTC. Residues: CASSKDGNNNEQFF.

The chain couples TRBV15 to TRBJ2-3, with TRBD1 matching 9 bases. The CDR3 contains 16 residues. Germline trimming cut 0 bases from V and 3 bases from J; bases unmatched to any gene: 4. Germline CDR1 reads LNHNV; CDR2 reads YYDKDF (reference sequence). The chain's CDR3 is CATSRELGQGTDTQYF. In DNA form, the CDR3 reads TGTGCCACCAGCAGAGAATTGGGACAGGGTACAGATACGCAGTATTTT.

V gene TRBV21-1 combines with J gene TRBJ1-5; TRBD1, the table's D call, lacks a check against the DNA. TRBV21-1 is designated a pseudogene. The CDR3 contains 14 residues. This chain's CDR3 is CASSKDRESQPQHF. Written as DNA, the CDR3 is TGTGCCAGCAGCAAAGACAGGGAATCTCAGCCCCAGCATTTT.

V gene TRBV29-1 combines with J gene TRBJ2-2; D gene uncertain. V was clipped by 1 base and J by 3 bases, with 6 bases between them. Germline V gives CDR1 SQVTM, CDR2 ANQGSEA. The CDR3 has 13 residues. The CDR3 nucleotides are TGCAGCGTTGAAGTTTTCGACACCGGGGAGCTGTTTTTT. This translates into CSVEVFDTGELFF.

This clone has just one count. The gene calls are TRBV9 and TRBJ1-1; possible D gene TRBD1, 6 bases. The V end lost 5 bases, the J end lost 1 base, and 9 bases lay between the germline ends. CDR3 size: 13 residues. In germline, CDR1 is SGDLS, CDR2 YYNGEE. CDR3 region: CASRRTANTEAFF. In DNA, the CDR3 is TGTGCCAGCAGGCGGACAGCGAACACTGAAGCTTTCTTT.

The chain joins TRBV25-1 to TRBJ1-1, with D tentatively TRBD1 (6 bases). Trimming took off 4 bases at V and 4 bases at J, with 13 bases between the two ends. This CDR3 is 14 amino acids long. Germline CDR1 and CDR2: MGHDK and SYGVNS. The CDR3 DNA follows: TGTGCCAGCAGTGGAAATTTCAGGGGCACTGAAGCTTTCTTT. Protein sequence: CASSGNFRGTEAFF.

The CDR3 here is CSARDGGYTF. DNA for the CDR3: TGCAGTGCTAGAGATGGTGGCTACACCTTC. The chain has TRBV20-1 and TRBJ1-2, with no clear D. CDR3 length: 10 residues. Germline loops: CDR1 DFQATT, CDR2 SNEGSKA (reference sequence). V was clipped by 0 bases and J by 7 bases, with 3 bases between them.

This clone was counted a few times. CDR3 sequence (DNA): TGTGCCAGCAGCTTGGTTGGGGATATGCTAGCACGTGAGCAGTTCTTC. Protein product: CASSLVGDMLAREQFF. The rearrangement links TRBV5-4 to TRBJ2-1; tentative D call: TRBD2 (5 bases). The germline V gene has CDR1 SGHNT and CDR2 YYREEE (reference sequence). V dropped 0 bases and J dropped 9 bases, with 19 bases sitting between them. This CDR3 contains 16 residues.

The chain carries TRBV5-6 and TRBJ1-4; 8 bases agree with TRBD1. V lost 3 bases and J lost 3; bases outside the gene matches: 4. The CDR3 sequence is 15 residues long. The germline V gene has CDR1 SGHDT and CDR2 YYEEEE. The CDR3 protein is CASSYQGAPNEKLFF. The CDR3 coding sequence is TGTGCCAGCAGCTATCAGGGGGCTCCTAATGAAAAACTGTTTTTT.

This chain connects TRBV5-5 to TRBJ2-1, with 9 bases fitting TRBD1. Germline V gives CDR1 SGHKS, CDR2 YYEKEE (reference sequence). The CDR3 extends over 18 amino acids. Trimming took 2 bases from V and 9 from J; bases not matched to a gene: 18. CDR3 DNA sequence: TGTGCCAGCAGCTTCCATCTCTCCCCCGGGACAGGGTTTATTGAGCAGTTCTTC. Protein: CASSFHLSPGTGFIEQFF.

The chain has TRBV9 and TRBJ2-7, with 8 bases fitting TRBD2. With V trimmed by 2 bases and J by 0 bases, 4 bases remained unmatched. In germline, CDR1 is SGDLS, CDR2 YYNGEE. The CDR3 consists of 15 residues. The DNA of the CDR3 is TGTGCCAGCAGCGTTAGCGGGACTGGCTCCTACGAGCAGTACTTC. This sequence encodes CASSVSGTGSYEQYF.

The V gene is TRBV30, the J gene TRBJ1-2; D gene ambiguous. The CDR3 loop spans 14 amino acids. The V and J ends lost 5 bases and 2 bases respectively, with 15 bases between them. Germline V gives CDR1 GTSNPN, CDR2 SVGIG (reference sequence). CDR3 loop: CAWSSLGINYGYTF. CDR3 sequence (DNA): TGTGCCTGGTCAAGCCTGGGCATCAACTATGGCTACACCTTC.

This clone was seen once. The chain recombines TRBV7-3 with TRBJ2-2; no clear D. Germline CDR1 SGHTA, CDR2 FQGTGA. V was clipped by 5 bases and J by 0 bases, with 7 bases between them. The CDR3 extends over 14 amino acids. Written as DNA, the CDR3 is TGTGCCAGCAGCCCGTGGACGAACACCGGGGAGCTGTTTTTT. This gives the protein CASSPWTNTGELFF.